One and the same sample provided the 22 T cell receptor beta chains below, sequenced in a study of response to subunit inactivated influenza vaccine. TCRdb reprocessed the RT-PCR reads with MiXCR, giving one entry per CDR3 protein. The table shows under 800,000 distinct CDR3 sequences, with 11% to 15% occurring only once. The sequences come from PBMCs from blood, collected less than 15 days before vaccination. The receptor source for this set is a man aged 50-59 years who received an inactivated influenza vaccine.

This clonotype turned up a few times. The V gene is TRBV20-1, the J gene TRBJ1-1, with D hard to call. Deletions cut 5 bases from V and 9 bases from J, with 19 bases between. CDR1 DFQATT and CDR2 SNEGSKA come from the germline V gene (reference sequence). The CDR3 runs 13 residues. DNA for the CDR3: TGCAGTGCTTCCCCATTGGTAGTGACTCAAGCTTTCTTT. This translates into CSASPLVVTQAFF.

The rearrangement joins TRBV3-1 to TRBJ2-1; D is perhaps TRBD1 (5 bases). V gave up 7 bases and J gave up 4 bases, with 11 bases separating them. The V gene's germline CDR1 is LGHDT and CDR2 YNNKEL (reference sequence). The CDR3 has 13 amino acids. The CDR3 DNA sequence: TGTGCCAGCAATAACAGGAGATACAATGAGCAGTTCTTC. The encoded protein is CASNNRRYNEQFF.

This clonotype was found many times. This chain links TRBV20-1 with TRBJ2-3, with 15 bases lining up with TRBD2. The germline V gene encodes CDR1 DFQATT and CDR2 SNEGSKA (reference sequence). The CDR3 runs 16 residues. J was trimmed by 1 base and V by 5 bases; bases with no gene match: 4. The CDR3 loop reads CSAGLAGGSRTDTQYF. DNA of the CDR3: TGCAGTGCTGGACTAGCGGGAGGGTCCCGCACAGATACGCAGTATTTT.

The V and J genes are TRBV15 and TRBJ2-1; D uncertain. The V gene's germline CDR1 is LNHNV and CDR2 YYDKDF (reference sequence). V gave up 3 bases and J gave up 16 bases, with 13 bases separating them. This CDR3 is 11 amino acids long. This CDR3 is CATSSRPSNFF. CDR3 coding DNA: TGTGCCACCAGCAGTCGGCCCTCGAACTTCTTC. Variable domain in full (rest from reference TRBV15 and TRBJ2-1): DAMVIQNPRYQVTQFGKPVTLSCSQTLNHNVMYWYQQKSSQAPKLLFHYYDKDFNNEADTPDNFQSRRPNTSFCFLDIRSPGLGDTAMYLCATSSRPSNFFGPGTRLTVL.

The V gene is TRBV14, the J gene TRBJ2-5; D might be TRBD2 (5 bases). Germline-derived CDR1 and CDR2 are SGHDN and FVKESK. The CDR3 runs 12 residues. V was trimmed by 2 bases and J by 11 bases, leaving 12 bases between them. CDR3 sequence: CASSQWRGEQYF. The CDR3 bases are TGTGCCAGCAGCCAATGGCGTGGGGAGCAGTACTTC.

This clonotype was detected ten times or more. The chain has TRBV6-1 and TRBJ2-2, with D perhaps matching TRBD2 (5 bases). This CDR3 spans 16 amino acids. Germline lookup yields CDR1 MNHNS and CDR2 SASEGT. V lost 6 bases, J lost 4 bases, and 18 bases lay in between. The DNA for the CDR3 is TGTGCCAGCAGGACCAACCTACAGAGCGGCACCGGGGAGCTGTTTTTT. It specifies CASRTNLQSGTGELFF.

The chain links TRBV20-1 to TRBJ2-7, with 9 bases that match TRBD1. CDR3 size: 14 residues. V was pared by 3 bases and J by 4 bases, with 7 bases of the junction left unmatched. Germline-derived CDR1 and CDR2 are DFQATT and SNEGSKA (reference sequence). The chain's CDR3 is CSASDRGAGYEQYF. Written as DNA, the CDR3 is TGCAGTGCTAGCGACAGGGGGGCTGGATACGAGCAGTACTTC.

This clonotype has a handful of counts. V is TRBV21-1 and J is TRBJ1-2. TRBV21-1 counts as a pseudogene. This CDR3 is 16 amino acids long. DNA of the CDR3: TGTGCCAGCAGCAAAGCGCTTTCCCGGGGGGCCGACGGCTACACCTTC. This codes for CASSKALSRGADGYTF.

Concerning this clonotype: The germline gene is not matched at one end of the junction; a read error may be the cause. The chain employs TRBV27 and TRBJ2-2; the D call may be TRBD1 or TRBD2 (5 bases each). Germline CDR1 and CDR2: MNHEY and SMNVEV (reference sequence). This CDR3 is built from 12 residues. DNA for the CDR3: TGTGCCAGCTCCGGTGGGACCGGGGAGCTGATTTTT. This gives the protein CASSGGTGELIF.

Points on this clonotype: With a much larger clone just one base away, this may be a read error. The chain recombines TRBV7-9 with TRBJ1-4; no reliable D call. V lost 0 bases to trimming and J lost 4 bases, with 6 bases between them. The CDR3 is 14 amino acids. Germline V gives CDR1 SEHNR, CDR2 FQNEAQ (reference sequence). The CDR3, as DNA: TGTGCCAGCAGCTTAGCGGTGGATAATGAAAAACTGTTTTTT. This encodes CASSLAVDNEKLFF.

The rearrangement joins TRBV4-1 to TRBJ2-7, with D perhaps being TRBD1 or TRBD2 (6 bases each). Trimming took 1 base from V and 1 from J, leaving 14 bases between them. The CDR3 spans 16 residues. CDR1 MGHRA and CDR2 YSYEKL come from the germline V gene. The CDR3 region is CASSQVWGAKSYEQYF. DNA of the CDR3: TGCGCCAGCAGCCAAGTGTGGGGGGCCAAGTCCTACGAGCAGTACTTC.

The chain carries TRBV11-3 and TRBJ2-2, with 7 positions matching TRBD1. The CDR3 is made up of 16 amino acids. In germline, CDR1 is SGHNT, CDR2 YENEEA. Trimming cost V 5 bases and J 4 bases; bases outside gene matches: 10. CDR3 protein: CASSGRQGLGTGELFF. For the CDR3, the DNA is TGTGCCAGCAGCGGACGACAGGGTCTTGGCACCGGGGAGCTGTTTTTT.

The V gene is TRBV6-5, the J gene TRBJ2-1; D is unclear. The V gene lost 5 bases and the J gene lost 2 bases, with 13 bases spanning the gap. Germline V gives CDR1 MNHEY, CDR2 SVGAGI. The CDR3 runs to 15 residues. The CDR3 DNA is TGTGCCAGCAGTCCCCCGGGTGGCGCCTACAATGAGCAGTTCTTC. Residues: CASSPPGGAYNEQFF.

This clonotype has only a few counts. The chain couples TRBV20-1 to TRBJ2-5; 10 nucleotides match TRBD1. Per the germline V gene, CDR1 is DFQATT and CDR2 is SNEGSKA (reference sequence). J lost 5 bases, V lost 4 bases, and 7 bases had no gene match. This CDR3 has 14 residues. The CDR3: CSATGTGAGETQYF. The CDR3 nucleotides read TGCAGTGCTACCGGGACAGGGGCGGGTGAGACCCAGTACTTC.

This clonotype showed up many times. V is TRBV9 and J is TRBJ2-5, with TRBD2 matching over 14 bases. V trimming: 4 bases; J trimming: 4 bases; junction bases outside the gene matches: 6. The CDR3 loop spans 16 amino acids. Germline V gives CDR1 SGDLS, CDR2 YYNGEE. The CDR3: CASSIGTSGSTETQYF. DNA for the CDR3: TGTGCCAGCAGCATCGGGACTAGCGGGAGCACAGAGACCCAGTACTTC.

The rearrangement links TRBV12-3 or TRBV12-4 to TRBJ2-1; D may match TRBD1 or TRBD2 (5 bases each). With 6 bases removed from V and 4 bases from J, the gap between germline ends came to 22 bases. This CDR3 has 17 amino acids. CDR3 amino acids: CASSLESSRGSYNEQFF. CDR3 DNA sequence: TGTGCCAGCAGCCTCGAGTCCTCGAGGGGTTCGTACAATGAGCAGTTCTTC.

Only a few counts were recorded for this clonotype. The CDR3 sequence: CASSPWTGWPATEAFF. CDR3 bases: TGTGCCAGCAGTCCCTGGACGGGGTGGCCGGCCACTGAAGCTTTCTTT. The V and J genes are TRBV27 and TRBJ1-1, with unresolved D. V was trimmed by 5 bases and J by 4 bases, leaving 20 bases between them. Germline V gene sequence: CDR1 MNHEY, CDR2 SMNVEV (reference sequence). The CDR3 loop spans 16 amino acids.

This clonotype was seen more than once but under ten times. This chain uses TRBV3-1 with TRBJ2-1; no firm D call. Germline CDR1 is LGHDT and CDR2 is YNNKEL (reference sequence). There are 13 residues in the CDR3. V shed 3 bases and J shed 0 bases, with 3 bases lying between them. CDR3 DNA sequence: TGTGCCAGCAGCCACCACTCCTACAATGAGCAGTTCTTC. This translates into CASSHHSYNEQFF.

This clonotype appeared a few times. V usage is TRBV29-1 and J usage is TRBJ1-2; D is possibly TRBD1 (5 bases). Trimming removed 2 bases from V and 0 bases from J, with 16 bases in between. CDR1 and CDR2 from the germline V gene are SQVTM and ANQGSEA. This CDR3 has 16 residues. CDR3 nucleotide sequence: TGCAGCGTTGAATGGGAGCAGGGTACCTCTAACTATGGCTACACCTTC. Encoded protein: CSVEWEQGTSNYGYTF.

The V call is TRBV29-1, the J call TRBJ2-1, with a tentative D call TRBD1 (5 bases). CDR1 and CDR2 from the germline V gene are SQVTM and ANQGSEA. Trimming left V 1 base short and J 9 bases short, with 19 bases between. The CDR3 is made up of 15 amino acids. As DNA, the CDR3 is TGCAGCGTTGAAGGCCCCATCAGGGTCGGTCTTGAGCAGTTCTTC. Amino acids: CSVEGPIRVGLEQFF.

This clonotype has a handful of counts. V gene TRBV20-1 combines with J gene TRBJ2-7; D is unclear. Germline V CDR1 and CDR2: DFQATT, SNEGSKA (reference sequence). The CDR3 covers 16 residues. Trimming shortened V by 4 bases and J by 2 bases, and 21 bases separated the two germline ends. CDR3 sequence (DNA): TGCAGTGCTACCGACAATGCCAGGTCCACTGCCTACGAGCAGTACTTC. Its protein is CSATDNARSTAYEQYF.

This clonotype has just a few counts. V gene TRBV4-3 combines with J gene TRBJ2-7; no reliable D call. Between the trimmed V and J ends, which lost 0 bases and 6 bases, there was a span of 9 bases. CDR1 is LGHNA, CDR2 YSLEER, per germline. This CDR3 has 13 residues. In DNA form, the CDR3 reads TGCGCCAGCAGCCAAGATAATAGACGCGAGCAGTACTTC. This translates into CASSQDNRREQYF.